This T cell receptor beta chain was captured in a study of blood T cell repertoires in COVID-19 (dated by TCRdb to the early 2020s). Some background on the complete study: The collaborator samples originated in the United States, Italy and Spain and spanned the acute and convalescent phases of COVID-19. The material from the prospective study consisted of cDNA or gDNA derived from T cells, B-cell-depleted T cells, or PBMCs. Deeply sampled blood TCRbeta repertoires from subjects exposed to, actively infected with, or recovered from COVID-19 were included in the dataset. The repertoires were made available in a free public database intended to serve as a resource for research on the immune response to SARS-CoV-2. The samples were drawn from two sources: the first 160 participants of the ongoing ImmuneRACE study, and 1,254 subjects contributed by 6 global collaborators. Sample metadata almost always included a de-identified subject ID, COVID-19 status, age in years and sex. Where available, HLA class I and class II types were taken from metadata supplied by the sample provider and were not determined by assay-based typing.

One collaborating source in Seattle enrolled patients while the patients were actively infected and followed the patients over time throughout the course of disease. Whole blood was collected in K2EDTA tubes by collaborating institutions according to the institutions' own protocols. For TCRbeta analysis, collaborator samples were shipped as frozen whole blood, as isolated PBMCs, or as DNA extracted from either sample type. Ends trimmed: V by 0 bases, J by 1 base; bases unmatched to a gene: 2. CDR1 and CDR2, per the germline V gene, are SGHAT and FQNNGV. The CDR3 holds 15 amino acids from the cysteine to the phenylalanine. Of the read, only the CDR3 DNA is kept; its 45 bases are in frame from base 1. Details on this clone: It has no known antigen specificity. No base qualities exist here, and no much larger clone lies one base off it.

Paper-wide results and their limitations: The amount of clinical and demographic metadata varied by source and participant and was provided uncurated.

The immunoSEQ Assay, a bias-controlled multiplex PCR, was used to amplify TCRbeta CDR3 regions from genomic DNA. Processing in the source paper ran as follows. The number of nucleated cells in each sample was estimated by amplification of reference gene primers within the assay. To quantify the absolute abundance of each unique TCRbeta CDR3 rearrangement, sequence reads were collapsed and filtered. For each sample, productive Simpson clonality was calculated as the square root of Simpson's diversity index across productive rearrangements. TCRdb retrieved this table from immuneACCESS and kept in-frame rearrangements only. Not all clones are present; in checked studies, unresolved V genes account for under half, and no reason is known for the remainder. V, J and clone size are those of that table, while D and trimming were read from the DNA. The table for this sample lists fewer than 250,000 clones; about nine tenths of them were counted only once. About 0.79% of the sample lies in the top ten.

The receptor was isolated from a man between 25 and 39 years old with COVID-19, enrolled during active disease. Sequencing was carried out using peripheral blood. The V gene is TRBV11-2 and the J gene is TRBJ2-7; 8 of the junction bases match TRBD2. In nucleotides, the sequence is TGTGCCAGCAGCTTAGATACGGGGGGGTCCTACGAGCAGTACTTC. This codes for CASSLDTGGSYEQYF.